The 26 T cell receptor beta chains below all came from one sample that was sequenced in a study of T cells in tuberculosis. Sequencing used immunoSEQ multiplex PCR; TCRdb keeps in-frame clones, though not all of them. The table lists some 25,000 clones, around 95% of them singletons. Sequenced: PBMCs. The receptors here all came from a donor aged 5 to 30 with latent tuberculosis or without tuberculosis infection.

J is TRBJ1-1 and V is TRBV7-2; 8 bases fit TRBD1. The germline CDR1 and CDR2 sequences are SGHTA and FQGNSA. The J segment lost 5 bases and the V segment lost 5 bases, leaving 7 bases of the junction unmatched. The CDR3 runs 14 residues. The CDR3 sequence is CASSVNRGITEAFF. The DNA for the CDR3 is TGTGCCAGCAGCGTAAACAGGGGGATAACTGAAGCTTTCTTT.

This chain links TRBV12-5 with TRBJ1-1, with 7 bases fitting TRBD1. Trimming cost V 2 bases and J 6 bases; bases outside gene matches: 9. The germline V gene has CDR1 LGHNT and CDR2 FRNRAP. The CDR3 spans 15 residues. CDR3 protein: CASGLILTGEAEAFF. The DNA for the CDR3 is TGTGCTAGTGGTTTGATTTTAACAGGGGAGGCTGAAGCTTTCTTT.

The chain joins TRBV7-7 to TRBJ2-7; weak D call: TRBD1 (6 bases). Between the trimmed V and J ends, which lost 5 bases and 5 bases, there was a span of 13 bases. The CDR3 sequence is 13 residues long. Germline lookup yields CDR1 SSHAT and CDR2 FNYEAQ (reference sequence). The CDR3 nucleotides are TGTGCCAGCAGCATCGGACAGCAAAACGAGCAGTACTTC. Translating gives CASSIGQQNEQYF.

The rearrangement links TRBV15 to TRBJ1-2; D unclear. Germline CDR1 is LNHNV and CDR2 is YYDKDF (reference sequence). This CDR3 spans 11 amino acids. The V and J ends lost 0 bases and 6 bases respectively, with 2 bases between them. The CDR3 DNA sequence: TGTGCCACCAGCAGAGATAATGGCTACACCTTC. It translates to CATSRDNGYTF.

This clone was seen only once. The gene calls are TRBV7-9 and TRBJ2-2; 8 nucleotides align to TRBD1. The V gene end was trimmed by 5 bases and the J gene end by 4 bases; junction bases not matched to a gene: 6. CDR1 and CDR2 (germline): SEHNR, FQNEAQ (reference sequence). The CDR3 is made up of 15 amino acids. In DNA, the CDR3 is TGTGCCAGCAGCCCCGGGACAGGATCCACCGGGGAGCTGTTTTTT. Translation: CASSPGTGSTGELFF.

The chain couples TRBV15 to TRBJ2-1, with 8 positions matching TRBD1. With V trimmed by 1 base and J by 7 bases, 6 bases remained unmatched. CDR3 length: 15 residues. The germline CDR1 and CDR2 sequences are LNHNV and YYDKDF (reference sequence). CDR3 sequence (DNA): TGTGCCACCAGCAGAGCCGGGACAGGATCTAATGAGCAGTTCTTC. It translates to CATSRAGTGSNEQFF.

The chain is built from TRBV7-3 and TRBJ1-2; 8 bases line up with TRBD1. The CDR3 has 15 residues. V was clipped by 5 bases and J by 4 bases; unmatched bases: 9. Germline CDR1 is SGHTA and CDR2 is FQGTGA. The CDR3 coding sequence is TGTGCCAGCAGCCCAGGACAGGGTGAATCCTATGGCTACACCTTC. This codes for CASSPGQGESYGYTF.

This rearrangement joins TRBV29-1 to TRBJ2-5; a weak D match, TRBD1 (5 bases). The CDR3 covers 12 residues. The germline V and J ends were trimmed by 1 base and 7 bases, with 10 bases remaining between them. Germline V gene lookup returns CDR1 SQVTM and CDR2 ANQGSEA. The DNA for the CDR3 is TGCAGCGTTGAAGGGGGCGGCGGGACCCAGTACTTC. Its protein is CSVEGGGGTQYF.

This chain connects TRBV29-1 to TRBJ1-1; 8 bases are shared with TRBD1. The V gene's germline CDR1 is SQVTM and CDR2 ANQGSEA. The CDR3 contains 11 residues. Trimming cost V 5 bases and J 7 bases; bases outside gene matches: 3. CDR3 amino acids: CSVRGQGEAFF. The CDR3 DNA sequence: TGCAGCGTTCGAGGACAGGGTGAAGCTTTCTTT.

The chain is built from TRBV4-1 and TRBJ1-2, with 9 nucleotides matching TRBD1. The CDR3 contains 14 residues. The ends lost 9 bases at V and 6 bases at J; junction bases unmatched: 11. Germline values: CDR1 MGHRA, CDR2 YSYEKL. CDR3 residues: CASGPGQGRNGYTF. DNA of the CDR3: TGCGCCAGTGGGCCGGGACAGGGTCGGAATGGCTACACCTTC.

The J gene is TRBJ2-5, the V gene TRBV2; weak D call: TRBD2 (5 bases). The CDR3 extends over 14 amino acids. Trimming shortened V by 8 bases and J by 1 base, and 14 bases separated the two germline ends. Germline V CDR1 and CDR2: SNHLY, FYNNEI. CDR3 sequence reads: CASASRAGQETQYF. The CDR3 nucleotides read TGTGCCAGCGCGAGCCGGGCGGGCCAAGAGACCCAGTACTTC.

The V and J genes are TRBV10-2 and TRBJ1-2; tentative D call: TRBD1 (6 bases). There are 15 residues in the CDR3. Germline V gives CDR1 WSHSY, CDR2 SAAADI. V was cut by 6 bases and J by 5 bases, with 19 bases left in between. The CDR3 nucleotides are TGCGCCAGCAGGATAAATTGGGACACCTCATATGGCTACACCTTC. It specifies CASRINWDTSYGYTF.

The chain couples TRBV18 to TRBJ2-2, with a possible D match to TRBD1 (7 bases). Germline V gives CDR1 KGHSH, CDR2 LQKENI. The V gene lost 3 bases and the J gene lost 2 bases, with 13 bases spanning the gap. The CDR3 loop spans 16 amino acids. This CDR3 is CASSPWRDSNTGELFF. The DNA of the CDR3 is TGTGCCAGCTCACCGTGGCGGGACAGTAACACCGGGGAGCTGTTTTTT.

The chain carries TRBV18 and TRBJ1-2; 7 nucleotides match TRBD1. The ends lost 3 bases at V and 4 bases at J; junction bases unmatched: 8. The CDR3 is 15 amino acids. Germline assignment: CDR1 KGHSH and CDR2 LQKENI. CDR3 amino acids: CASSPGTGQRYGYTF. As DNA, the CDR3 is TGTGCCAGCTCACCGGGGACGGGACAGCGCTATGGCTACACCTTC.

This chain connects TRBV5-4 to TRBJ2-1, with a possible D match to TRBD2 (6 bases). Deletions cut 3 bases from V and 4 bases from J, with 11 bases between. Germline CDR1 is SGHNT and CDR2 is YYREEE (reference sequence). The CDR3 covers 14 residues. CDR3 in DNA: TGTGCCAGCAGCTCCTCGGGGAGGTACAATGAGCAGTTCTTC. Translation: CASSSSGRYNEQFF.

The CDR3 loop reads CASSEEAGAYYEQYF. CDR3 nucleotides: TGTGCCAGCAGTGAAGAGGCAGGGGCCTACTACGAGCAGTACTTC. The chain recombines TRBV6-1 with TRBJ2-7; D is possibly TRBD1 (6 bases). The V end was cut by 1 base, the J end by 3 bases, with 13 bases between. CDR3 size: 15 residues. Per germline, CDR1 MNHNS and CDR2 SASEGT.

DNA for the CDR3: TGTGCCAGCAGTGATGGCCAGTATAGCAATCAGCCCCAGCATTTT. Its translation is CASSDGQYSNQPQHF. The genes are TRBV6-1 and TRBJ1-5; D unresolved. This CDR3 has 15 residues. The V gene's germline CDR1 is MNHNS and CDR2 SASEGT. The V end was cut by 3 bases, the J end by 0 bases, with 9 bases between.

J is TRBJ2-7 and V is TRBV5-6; tentatively, D is TRBD2 (5 bases). Germline V gives CDR1 SGHDT, CDR2 YYEEEE. The CDR3 loop spans 13 amino acids. V was clipped by 4 bases and J by 0 bases, with 8 bases between them. CDR3: CASSLAGSYEQYF. In nucleotides, the CDR3 is TGTGCCAGCAGCCTAGCCGGCTCCTACGAGCAGTACTTC.

Here the CDR3 reads CAWTGTGKNYGYTF. The CDR3 region has the DNA TGTGCCTGGACCGGGACAGGGAAAAACTATGGCTACACCTTC. V usage is TRBV30 and J usage is TRBJ1-2; 9 bases are a match to TRBD1. V shed 4 bases and J 2 bases; nucleotides not matched to a gene: 5. The germline CDR1 and CDR2 sequences are GTSNPN and SVGIG (reference sequence). The CDR3 covers 14 residues.

This clone appeared a single time. CDR3 DNA: TGTGCCAGTAGTACAGGTCGAAATCAGCCCCAGCATTTT. Translating gives CASSTGRNQPQHF. The gene calls are TRBV19 and TRBJ1-5; D remains ambiguous. CDR3 length: 13 residues. From germline, CDR1 is LNHDA and CDR2 SQIVND (reference sequence). V lost 4 bases and J 4 bases, leaving 8 bases between the germline ends.

The chain has TRBV6-5 and TRBJ2-3, with D uncertain. The CDR3 is 14 amino acids. V gave up 0 bases and J gave up 6 bases, with 10 bases separating them. Germline assignment: CDR1 MNHEY and CDR2 SVGAGI. CDR3 loop: CASSYSILTDTQYF. DNA of the CDR3: TGTGCCAGCAGTTACTCGATTCTAACCGATACGCAGTATTTT.

This chain uses TRBV2 with TRBJ2-3; 11 bases agree with TRBD1. CDR1 is SNHLY and CDR2 is FYNNEI in the germline V gene. This CDR3 has 15 amino acids. The V gene end was trimmed by 11 bases and the J gene end by 5 bases; junction bases not matched to a gene: 12. CDR3 loop: CAGRVGQGAGDTQYF. The CDR3 nucleotides read TGTGCCGGAAGAGTTGGACAGGGGGCGGGAGATACGCAGTATTTT.

This clone turned up a few times. The chain links TRBV18 to TRBJ1-5; D uncertain. V was clipped by 1 base and J by 7 bases, with 14 bases between them. CDR1 is KGHSH and CDR2 is LQKENI in the germline V gene. The CDR3 totals 15 residues. The CDR3 spells CASSPRSLEGQPQHF. DNA for the CDR3: TGTGCCAGCTCACCACGTTCCCTTGAGGGCCAGCCCCAGCATTTT.

This chain joins TRBV2 and TRBJ2-5; 9 nucleotides line up with TRBD2. The CDR3 sequence is 15 residues long. Germline trimming cut 4 bases from V and 7 bases from J; bases unmatched to any gene: 10. CDR1 SNHLY and CDR2 FYNNEI come from the germline V gene. The CDR3 bases are TGTGCCAGCAGTGTTCCAGCGGGGGGCGCGGCGACCCAGTACTTC. This gives the protein CASSVPAGGAATQYF.

V gene TRBV7-9 combines with J gene TRBJ2-7; 7 positions match TRBD2. Germline-derived CDR1 and CDR2 are SEHNR and FQNEAQ (reference sequence). J gave up 6 bases and V 0 bases, and 2 bases lay outside the gene matches. The length of the CDR3 is 13 residues. The CDR3 is CASSLAGRVEQYV. The CDR3 DNA reads as TGTGCCAGCAGCTTAGCGGGGAGGGTCGAGCAGTACGTC.

The rearrangement joins TRBV5-1 to TRBJ1-5, with D perhaps matching TRBD1 (5 bases). Germline V gives CDR1 SGHRS, CDR2 YFSETQ. Trimming left V 2 bases short and J 6 bases short, with 12 bases between. The CDR3 is 14 residues long. The CDR3 loop reads CASSFGQGGQPQHF. CDR3 in DNA: TGCGCCAGCAGCTTTGGGCAGGGCGGTCAGCCCCAGCATTTT.